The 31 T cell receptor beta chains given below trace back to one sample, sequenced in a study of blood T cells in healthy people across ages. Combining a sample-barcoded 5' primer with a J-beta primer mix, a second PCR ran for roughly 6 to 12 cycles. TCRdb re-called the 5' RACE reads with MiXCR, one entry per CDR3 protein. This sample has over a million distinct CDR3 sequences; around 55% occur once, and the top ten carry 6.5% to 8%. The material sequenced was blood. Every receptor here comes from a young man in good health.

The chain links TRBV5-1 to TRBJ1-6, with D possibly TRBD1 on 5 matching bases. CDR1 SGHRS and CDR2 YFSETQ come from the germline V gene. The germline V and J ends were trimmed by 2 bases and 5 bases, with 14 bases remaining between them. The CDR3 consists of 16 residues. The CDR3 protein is CASSFSGKRDNSPLHF. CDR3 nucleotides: TGCGCCAGCAGCTTCTCAGGGAAGAGAGATAATTCACCCCTCCACTTT. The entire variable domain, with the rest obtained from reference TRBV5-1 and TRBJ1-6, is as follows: KAGVTQTPRYLIKTRGQQVTLSCSPISGHRSVSWYQQTPGQGLQFLFEYFSETQRNKGNFPGRFSGRQFSNSRSEMNVSTLELGDSALYLCASSFSGKRDNSPLHFGNGTRLTVT.

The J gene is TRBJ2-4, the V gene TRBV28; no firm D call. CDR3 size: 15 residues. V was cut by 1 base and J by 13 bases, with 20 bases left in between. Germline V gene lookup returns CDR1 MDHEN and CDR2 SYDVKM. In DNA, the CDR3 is TGTGCCAGCAGTTTATCGAGCTCGGTCCTTGGTGACCAGTACTTC. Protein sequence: CASSLSSSVLGDQYF.

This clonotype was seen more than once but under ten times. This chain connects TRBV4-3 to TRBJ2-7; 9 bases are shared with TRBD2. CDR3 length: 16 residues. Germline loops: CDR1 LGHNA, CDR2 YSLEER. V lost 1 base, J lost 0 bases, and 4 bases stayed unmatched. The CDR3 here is CASSQALAGNSYEQYF. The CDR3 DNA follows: TGCGCCAGCAGCCAAGCTCTAGCGGGGAACTCCTACGAGCAGTACTTC.

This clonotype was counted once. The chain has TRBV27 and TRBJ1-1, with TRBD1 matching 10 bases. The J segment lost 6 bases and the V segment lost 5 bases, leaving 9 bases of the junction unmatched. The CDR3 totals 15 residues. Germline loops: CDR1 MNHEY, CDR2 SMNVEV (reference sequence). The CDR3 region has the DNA TGTGCCAGCAGTCCTCAGACAGGGGGCAGGCCTGAAGCTTTCTTT. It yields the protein CASSPQTGGRPEAFF.

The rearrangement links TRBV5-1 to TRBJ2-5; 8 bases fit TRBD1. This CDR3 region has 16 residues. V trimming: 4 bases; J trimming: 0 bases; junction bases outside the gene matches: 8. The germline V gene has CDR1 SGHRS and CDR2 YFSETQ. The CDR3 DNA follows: TGCGCCAGCAGCCCGGCAACAGGGGGAGACCAAGAGACCCAGTACTTC. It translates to CASSPATGGDQETQYF.

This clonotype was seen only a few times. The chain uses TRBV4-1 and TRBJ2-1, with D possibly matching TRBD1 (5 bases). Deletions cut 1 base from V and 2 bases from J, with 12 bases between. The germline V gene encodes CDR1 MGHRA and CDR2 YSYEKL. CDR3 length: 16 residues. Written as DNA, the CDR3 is TGCGCCAGCAGCCAAGTAGGGGCAGGGCCCTACAATGAGCAGTTCTTC. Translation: CASSQVGAGPYNEQFF.

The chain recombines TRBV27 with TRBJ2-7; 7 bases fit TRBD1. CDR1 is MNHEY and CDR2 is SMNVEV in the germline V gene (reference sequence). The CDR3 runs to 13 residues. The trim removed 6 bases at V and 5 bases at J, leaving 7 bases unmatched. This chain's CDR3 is CASSRTGSNEQYF. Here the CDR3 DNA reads TGTGCCAGCAGCCGGACAGGATCCAACGAGCAGTACTTC.

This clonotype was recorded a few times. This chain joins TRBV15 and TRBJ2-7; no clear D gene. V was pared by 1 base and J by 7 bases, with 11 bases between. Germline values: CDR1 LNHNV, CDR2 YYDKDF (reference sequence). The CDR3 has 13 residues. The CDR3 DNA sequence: TGTGCCACCAGCAGAGCAGTGGGCAGTGAGCAGTACTTC. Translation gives CATSRAVGSEQYF.

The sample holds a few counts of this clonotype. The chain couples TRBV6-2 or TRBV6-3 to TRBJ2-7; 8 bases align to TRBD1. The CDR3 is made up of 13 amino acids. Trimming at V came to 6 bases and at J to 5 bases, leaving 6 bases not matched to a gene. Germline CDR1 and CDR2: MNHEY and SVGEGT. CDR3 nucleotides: TGTGCCAGCAGCCGGGACAGGTCCCACGAGCAGTACTTC. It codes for CASSRDRSHEQYF.

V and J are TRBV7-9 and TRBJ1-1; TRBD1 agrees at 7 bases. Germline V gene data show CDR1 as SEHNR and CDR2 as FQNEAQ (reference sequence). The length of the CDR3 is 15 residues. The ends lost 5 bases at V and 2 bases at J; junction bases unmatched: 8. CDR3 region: CASSHLGQRNTEAFF. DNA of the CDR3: TGTGCCAGCAGCCACTTGGGACAGAGAAACACTGAAGCTTTCTTT.

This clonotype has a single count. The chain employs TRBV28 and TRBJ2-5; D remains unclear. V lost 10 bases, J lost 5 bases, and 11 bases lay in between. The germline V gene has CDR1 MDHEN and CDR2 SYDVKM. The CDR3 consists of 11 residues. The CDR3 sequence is CATQIGETQYF. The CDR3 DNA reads TGTGCCACCCAGATTGGGGAGACCCAGTACTTC.

The CDR3: CASSPGTEATNEKLFF. CDR3 coding DNA: TGCGCCAGCAGCCCCGGGACTGAAGCAACTAATGAAAAACTGTTTTTT. V and J are TRBV5-1 and TRBJ1-4, with D possibly matching TRBD1 (5 bases). V was shortened by 4 bases and J by 0 bases, with 13 bases between the two germline ends. Germline CDR1 reads SGHRS; CDR2 reads YFSETQ. This CDR3 comprises 16 residues.

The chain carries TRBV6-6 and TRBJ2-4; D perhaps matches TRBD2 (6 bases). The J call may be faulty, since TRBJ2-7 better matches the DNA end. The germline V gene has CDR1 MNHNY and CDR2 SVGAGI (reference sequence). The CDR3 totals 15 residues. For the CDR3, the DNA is TGTGCCAGCACCACTGGAGGGGCTGCCTCCTACGAGCAGTACTTC. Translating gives CASTTGGAASYEQYF.

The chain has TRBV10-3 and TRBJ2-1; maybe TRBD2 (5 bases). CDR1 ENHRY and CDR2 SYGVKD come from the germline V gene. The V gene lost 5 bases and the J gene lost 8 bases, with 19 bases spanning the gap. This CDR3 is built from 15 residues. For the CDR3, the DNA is TGTGCCATCAGTCCCCGGGAAGACCGGCCCCATGAGCAGTTCTTC. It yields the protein CAISPREDRPHEQFF.

The CDR3 sequence is CASSHQGLQNTGELFF. CDR3 nucleotide sequence: TGTGCCAGCAGCCATCAAGGACTGCAGAACACCGGGGAGCTGTTTTTT. The rearrangement uses TRBV4-2 and TRBJ2-2; possible D gene TRBD2, 5 bases. Per germline, CDR1 LGHNA and CDR2 YNFKEQ. V was pared by 3 bases and J by 1 base, with 12 bases between. The CDR3 runs 16 residues.

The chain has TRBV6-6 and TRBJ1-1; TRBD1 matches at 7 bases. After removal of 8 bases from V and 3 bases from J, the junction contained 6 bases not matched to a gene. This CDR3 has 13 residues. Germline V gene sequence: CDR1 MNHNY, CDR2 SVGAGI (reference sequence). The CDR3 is CASHGTVDTEAFF. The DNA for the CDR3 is TGTGCCAGCCACGGGACAGTGGACACTGAAGCTTTCTTT.

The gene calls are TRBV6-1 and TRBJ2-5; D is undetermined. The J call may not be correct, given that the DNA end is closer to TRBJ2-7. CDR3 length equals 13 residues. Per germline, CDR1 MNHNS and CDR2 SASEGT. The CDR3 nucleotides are TGTGCCAGCTCGATCCAGGAATACTACGAGCAGTACTTC. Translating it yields CASSIQEYYEQYF.

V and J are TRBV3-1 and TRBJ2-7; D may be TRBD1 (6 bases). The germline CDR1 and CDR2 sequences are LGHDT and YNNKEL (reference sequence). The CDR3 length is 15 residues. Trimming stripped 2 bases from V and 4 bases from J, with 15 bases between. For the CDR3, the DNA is TGTGCCAGCAGCCAATCCCGGACAGTCCAATACGAGCAGTACTTC. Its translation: CASSQSRTVQYEQYF.

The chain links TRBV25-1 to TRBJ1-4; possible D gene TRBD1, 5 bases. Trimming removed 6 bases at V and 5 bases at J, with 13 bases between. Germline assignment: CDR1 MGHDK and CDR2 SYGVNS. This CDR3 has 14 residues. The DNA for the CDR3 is TGTGCCAGCAGGGAGGAGGGGCGGAATGAAAAACTGTTTTTT. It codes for CASREEGRNEKLFF.

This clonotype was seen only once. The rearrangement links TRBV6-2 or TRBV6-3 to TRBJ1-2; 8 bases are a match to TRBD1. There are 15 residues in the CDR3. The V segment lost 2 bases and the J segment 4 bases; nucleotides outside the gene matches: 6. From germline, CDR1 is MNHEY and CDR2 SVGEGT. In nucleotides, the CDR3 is TGTGCCAGCAGTTACCGCGGACAGGGAACCTATGGCTACACCTTC. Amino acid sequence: CASSYRGQGTYGYTF.

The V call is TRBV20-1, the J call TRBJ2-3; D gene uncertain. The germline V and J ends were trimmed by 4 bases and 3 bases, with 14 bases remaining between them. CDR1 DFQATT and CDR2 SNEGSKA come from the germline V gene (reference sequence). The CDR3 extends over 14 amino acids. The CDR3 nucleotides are TGCAGTGCTACCCCTCGTCTAGTTACAGATACGCAGTATTTT. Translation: CSATPRLVTDTQYF.

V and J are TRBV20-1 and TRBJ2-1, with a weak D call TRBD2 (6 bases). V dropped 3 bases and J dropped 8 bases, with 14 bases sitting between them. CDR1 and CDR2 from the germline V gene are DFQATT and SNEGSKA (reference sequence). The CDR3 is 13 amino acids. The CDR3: CSASGSEIYEQFF. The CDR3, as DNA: TGCAGTGCTAGCGGGAGTGAAATCTATGAGCAGTTCTTC.

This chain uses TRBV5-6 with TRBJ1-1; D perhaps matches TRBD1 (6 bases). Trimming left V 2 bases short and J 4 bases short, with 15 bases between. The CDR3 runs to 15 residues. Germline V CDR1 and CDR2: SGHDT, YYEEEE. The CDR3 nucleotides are TGTGCCAGCAGCTTTTTCGGGGGCCTGAGCACTGAAGCTTTCTTT. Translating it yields CASSFFGGLSTEAFF.

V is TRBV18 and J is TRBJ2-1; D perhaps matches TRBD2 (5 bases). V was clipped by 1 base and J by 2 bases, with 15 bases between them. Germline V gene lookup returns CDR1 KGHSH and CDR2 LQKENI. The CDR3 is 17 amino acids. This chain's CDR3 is CASSPLLADWAYNEQFF. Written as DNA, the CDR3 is TGTGCCAGCTCACCACTCCTAGCAGATTGGGCCTACAATGAGCAGTTCTTC.

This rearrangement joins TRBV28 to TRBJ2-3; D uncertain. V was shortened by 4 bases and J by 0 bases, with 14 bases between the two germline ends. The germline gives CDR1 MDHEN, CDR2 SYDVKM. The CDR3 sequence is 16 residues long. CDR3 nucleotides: TGTGCCAGCAGTTCCCGGCGCGCCTTGAGCACAGATACGCAGTATTTT. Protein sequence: CASSSRRALSTDTQYF.

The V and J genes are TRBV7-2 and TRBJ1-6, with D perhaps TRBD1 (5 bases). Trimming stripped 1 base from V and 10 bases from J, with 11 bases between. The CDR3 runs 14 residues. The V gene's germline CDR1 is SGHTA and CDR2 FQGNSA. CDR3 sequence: CASSLEAGGSPLHF. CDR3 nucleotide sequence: TGTGCCAGCAGCTTAGAGGCTGGGGGGTCACCCCTCCACTTT.

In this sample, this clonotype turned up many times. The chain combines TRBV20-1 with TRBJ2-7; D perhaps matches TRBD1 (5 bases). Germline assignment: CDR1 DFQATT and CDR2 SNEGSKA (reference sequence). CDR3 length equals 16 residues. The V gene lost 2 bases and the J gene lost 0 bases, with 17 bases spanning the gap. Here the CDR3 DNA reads TGCAGTGCTAGACGCCGTGACAGACCGAGCTCCTACGAGCAGTACTTC. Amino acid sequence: CSARRRDRPSSYEQYF.

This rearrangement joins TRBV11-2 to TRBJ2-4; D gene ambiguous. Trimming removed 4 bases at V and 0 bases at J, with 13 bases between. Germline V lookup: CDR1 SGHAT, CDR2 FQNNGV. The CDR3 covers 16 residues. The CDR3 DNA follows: TGTGCCAGCAGCTCGTTACAGCACCTAGCCAAAAACATTCAGTACTTC. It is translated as CASSSLQHLAKNIQYF.

The CDR3 coding sequence is TGTGCCACCCACCAGCAGGGATACGAGCAGTACTTC. It specifies CATHQQGYEQYF. The J gene is TRBJ2-7, the V gene TRBV10-3; D might be TRBD1 (5 bases). The CDR3 spans 12 residues. Germline V lookup: CDR1 ENHRY, CDR2 SYGVKD. Trimming took off 10 bases at V and 4 bases at J, with 14 bases between the two ends.

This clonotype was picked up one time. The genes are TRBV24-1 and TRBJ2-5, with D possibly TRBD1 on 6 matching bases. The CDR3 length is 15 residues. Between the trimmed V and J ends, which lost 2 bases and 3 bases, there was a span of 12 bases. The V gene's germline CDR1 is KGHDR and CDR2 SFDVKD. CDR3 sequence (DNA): TGTGCCACCAGTGATTCACCCAGACAGGAAGAGACCCAGTACTTC. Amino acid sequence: CATSDSPRQEETQYF.

CDR3 nucleotides: TGTGCCGGCACCAGGAAGAACTCACCCCTCCACTTT. Its translation is CAGTRKNSPLHF. The V gene is TRBV13, the J gene TRBJ1-6; D ambiguous. The CDR3 totals 12 residues. With 11 bases removed from V and 10 bases from J, the gap between germline ends came to 15 bases. CDR1 and CDR2 (germline): PRHDT, FYEKMQ (reference sequence).